Described below is a single T cell receptor beta chain sequence and its context. In the authors' workflow: Researchers report that nucleated cell counts were estimated from reference gene primer amplification. The protocol was immunoSEQ multiplex PCR, while the TCRdb copy is restricted to in-frame clones and leaves out a portion. From that table come the V and J calls and clone size; the DNA was used to work out D and trimming. Altogether around 160,000 clones are present, approximately 90% being singletons, with the ten largest covering roughly 2.3%. This entry belongs to a study of blood T cell repertoires in COVID-19. Study details: PBMCs, B-cell-depleted T cells, or T cells provided the cDNA or gDNA that made up the material.

The CDR3 is 14 amino acids. Germline assignment: CDR1 MNHEY and CDR2 SVGAGI. The germline V and J ends were trimmed by 7 bases and 7 bases, with 20 bases remaining between them. The rearrangement joins TRBV6-5 to TRBJ2-7, with a weak D call TRBD1 (6 bases). The TCR was taken from a young man with acute or convalescent COVID-19. Sequencing was done on a sample of peripheral blood. CDR3 loop: CASTRFVRGEEQYF. Written as DNA, the CDR3 is TGTGCCAGCACTCGGTTCGTCAGGGGCGAAGAGCAGTACTTC.